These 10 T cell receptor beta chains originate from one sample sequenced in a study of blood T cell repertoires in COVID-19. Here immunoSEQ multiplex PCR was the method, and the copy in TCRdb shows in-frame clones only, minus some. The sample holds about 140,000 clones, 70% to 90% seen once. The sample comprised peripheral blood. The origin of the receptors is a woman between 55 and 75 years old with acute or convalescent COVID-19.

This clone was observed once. The chain's CDR3 is CASSLGPDRGADTQYF. Here the CDR3 DNA reads TGTGCCAGCAGTTTGGGTCCGGACAGGGGCGCAGATACGCAGTATTTT. The rearrangement uses TRBV6-2 or TRBV6-3 and TRBJ2-3; TRBD1 aligns across 9 bases. This CDR3 comprises 16 residues. Germline assignment: CDR1 MNHEY and CDR2 SVGEGT. With 4 bases clipped from V and 4 bases from J, the junction kept 9 bases outside the gene matches.

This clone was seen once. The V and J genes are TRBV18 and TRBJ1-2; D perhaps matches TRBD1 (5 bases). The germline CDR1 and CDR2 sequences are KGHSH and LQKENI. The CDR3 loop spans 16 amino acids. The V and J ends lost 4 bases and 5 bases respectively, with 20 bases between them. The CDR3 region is CASSRRDARGSYGYTF. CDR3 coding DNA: TGTGCCAGCTCACGGAGGGATGCACGGGGGAGTTATGGCTACACCTTC.

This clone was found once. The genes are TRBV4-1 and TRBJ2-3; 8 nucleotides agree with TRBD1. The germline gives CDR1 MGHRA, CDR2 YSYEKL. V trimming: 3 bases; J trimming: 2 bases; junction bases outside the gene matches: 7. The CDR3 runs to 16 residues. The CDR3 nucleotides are TGCGCCAGCAGCCAGGAGGGACAGGTACTCACAGATACGCAGTATTTT. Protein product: CASSQEGQVLTDTQYF.

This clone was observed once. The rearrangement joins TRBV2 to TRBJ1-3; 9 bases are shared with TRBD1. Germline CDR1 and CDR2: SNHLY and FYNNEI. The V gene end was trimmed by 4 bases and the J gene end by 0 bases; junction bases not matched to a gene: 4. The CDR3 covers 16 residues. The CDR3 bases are TGTGCCAGCAGTGCGGACAGGGGTACCTCTGGAAACACCATATATTTT. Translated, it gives CASSADRGTSGNTIYF.

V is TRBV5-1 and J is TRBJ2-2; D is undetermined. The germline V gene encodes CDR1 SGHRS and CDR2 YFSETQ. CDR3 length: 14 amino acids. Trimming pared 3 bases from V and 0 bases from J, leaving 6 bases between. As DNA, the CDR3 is TGCGCCAGCAGCTCTCCCTCGAACACCGGGGAGCTGTTTTTT. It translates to CASSSPSNTGELFF.

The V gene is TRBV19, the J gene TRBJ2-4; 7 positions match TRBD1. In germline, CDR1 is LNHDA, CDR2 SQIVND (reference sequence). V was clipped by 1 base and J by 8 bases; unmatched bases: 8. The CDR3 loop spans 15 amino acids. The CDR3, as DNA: TGTGCCAGTAGTATAGCCCAGGGACAGCTAGACATTCAGTACTTC. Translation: CASSIAQGQLDIQYF. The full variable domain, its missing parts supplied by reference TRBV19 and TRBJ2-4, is DGGITQSPKYLFRKEGQNVTLSCEQNLNHDAMYWYRQDPGQGLRLIYYSQIVNDFQKGDIAEGYSVSREKKESFPLTVTSAQKNPTAFYLCASSIAQGQLDIQYFGAGTRLSVL.

CDR3 in amino acids: CASSIRGGEEYGYTF. In DNA form, the CDR3 reads TGTGCCAGTAGTATTCGAGGCGGAGAAGAGTATGGCTACACCTTC. This rearrangement joins TRBV19 to TRBJ1-2; D is ambiguous. This CDR3 comprises 15 residues. The V end lost 3 bases, the J end lost 5 bases, and 16 bases lay between the germline ends. CDR1 and CDR2 from the germline V gene are LNHDA and SQIVND (reference sequence).

The CDR3 bases are TGTGCCAGCAGCGGACAGTACTCTGGAAACACCATATATTTT. Its translation is CASSGQYSGNTIYF. V and J are TRBV9 and TRBJ1-3; maybe TRBD1 (5 bases). The CDR3 contains 14 residues. Per the germline V gene, CDR1 is SGDLS and CDR2 is YYNGEE. Trimming pared 3 bases from V and 0 bases from J, leaving 7 bases between.

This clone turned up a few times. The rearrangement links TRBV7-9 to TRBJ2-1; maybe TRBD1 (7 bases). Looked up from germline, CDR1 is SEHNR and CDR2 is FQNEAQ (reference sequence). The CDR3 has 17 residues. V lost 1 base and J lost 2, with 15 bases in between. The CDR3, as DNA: TGTGCCAGCAGCTTAGAATCGGCAGGGGGGCCCTACAATGAGCAGTTCTTC. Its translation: CASSLESAGGPYNEQFF.

In DNA, the CDR3 is TGTGCCAGCAGTTTATCTCGAGGGTCCCTAAGCTACACCTTC. The encoded protein is CASSLSRGSLSYTF. The chain uses TRBV28 and TRBJ1-2; D gene uncertain. V lost 1 base to trimming and J lost 9 bases, with 15 bases between them. Germline-derived CDR1 and CDR2 are MDHEN and SYDVKM. The CDR3 loop spans 14 amino acids.